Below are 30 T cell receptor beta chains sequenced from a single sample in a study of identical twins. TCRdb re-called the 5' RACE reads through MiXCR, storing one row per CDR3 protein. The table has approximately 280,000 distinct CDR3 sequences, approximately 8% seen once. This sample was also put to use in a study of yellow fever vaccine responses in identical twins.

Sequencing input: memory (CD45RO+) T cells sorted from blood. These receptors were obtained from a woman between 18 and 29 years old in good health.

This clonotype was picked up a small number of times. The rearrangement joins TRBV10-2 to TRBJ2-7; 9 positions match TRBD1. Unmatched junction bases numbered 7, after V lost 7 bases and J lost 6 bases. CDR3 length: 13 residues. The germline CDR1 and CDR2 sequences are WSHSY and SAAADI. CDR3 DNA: TGCGCCAGCAACCCGGGACAGGGTTTCGAGCAGTACGTC. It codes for CASNPGQGFEQYV.

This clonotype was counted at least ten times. The CDR3 region has the DNA TGTGCCAGCAGCTTAGCATCTTCGGGGACTGAAGCTTTCTTT. Amino acids: CASSLASSGTEAFF. The chain employs TRBV7-9 and TRBJ1-1; the D is unclear. This CDR3 contains 14 residues. Trimming removed 0 bases at V and 5 bases at J, with 10 bases between. Germline CDR1 reads SEHNR; CDR2 reads FQNEAQ (reference sequence).

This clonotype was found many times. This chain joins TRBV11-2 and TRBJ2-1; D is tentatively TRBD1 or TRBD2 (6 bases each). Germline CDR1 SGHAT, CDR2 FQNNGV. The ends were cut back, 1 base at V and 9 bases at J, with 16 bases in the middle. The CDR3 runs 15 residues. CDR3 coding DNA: TGTGCCAGCAGCTTAGTGTTCGTCGAGGGGGGTGAGCAGTTCTTC. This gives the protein CASSLVFVEGGEQFF.

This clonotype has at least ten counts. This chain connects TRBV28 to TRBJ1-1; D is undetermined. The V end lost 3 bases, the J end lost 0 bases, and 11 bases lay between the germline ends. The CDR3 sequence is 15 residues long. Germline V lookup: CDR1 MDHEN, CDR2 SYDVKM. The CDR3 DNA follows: TGTGCCAGCAGTTTGCCTCCAGCCTTGAACACTGAAGCTTTCTTT. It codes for CASSLPPALNTEAFF. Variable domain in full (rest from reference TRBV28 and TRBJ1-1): DVKVTQSSRYLVKRTGEKVFLECVQDMDHENMFWYRQDPGLGLRLIYFSYDVKMKEKGDIPEGYSVSREKKERFSLILESASTNQTSMYLCASSLPPALNTEAFFGQGTRLTVV.

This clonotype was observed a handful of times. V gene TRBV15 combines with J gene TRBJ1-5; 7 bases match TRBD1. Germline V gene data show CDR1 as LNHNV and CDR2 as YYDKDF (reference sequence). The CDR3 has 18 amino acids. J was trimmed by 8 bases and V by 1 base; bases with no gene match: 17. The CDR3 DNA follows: TGTGCCACCAGCAGAGTTTTCGGTGGCGTAGGGGGCGCGGAGCCCCAGCATTTT. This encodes CATSRVFGGVGGAEPQHF.

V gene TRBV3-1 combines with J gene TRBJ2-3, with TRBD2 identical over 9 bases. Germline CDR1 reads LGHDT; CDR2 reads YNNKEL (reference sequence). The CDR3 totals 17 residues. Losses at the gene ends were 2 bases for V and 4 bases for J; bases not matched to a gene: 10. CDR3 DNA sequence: TGTGCCAGCAGCCAACGCGGGGGGGGTTTAGGCTCAGATACGCAGTATTTT. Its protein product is CASSQRGGGLGSDTQYF.

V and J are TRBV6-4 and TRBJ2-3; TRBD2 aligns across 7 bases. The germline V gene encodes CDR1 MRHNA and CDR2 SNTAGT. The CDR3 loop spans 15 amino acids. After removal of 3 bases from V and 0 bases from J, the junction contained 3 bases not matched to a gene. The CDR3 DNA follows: TGTGCCAGCAGTGAGGCGGGGGAGAGCACAGATACGCAGTATTTT. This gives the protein CASSEAGESTDTQYF.

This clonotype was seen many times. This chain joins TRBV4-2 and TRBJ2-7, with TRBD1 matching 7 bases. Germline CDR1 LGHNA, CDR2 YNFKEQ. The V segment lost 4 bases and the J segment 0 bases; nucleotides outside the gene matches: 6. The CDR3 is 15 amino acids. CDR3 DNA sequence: TGTGCCAGCAGCCTCCGACAGGGCCACTCCTACGAGCAGTACTTC. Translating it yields CASSLRQGHSYEQYF.

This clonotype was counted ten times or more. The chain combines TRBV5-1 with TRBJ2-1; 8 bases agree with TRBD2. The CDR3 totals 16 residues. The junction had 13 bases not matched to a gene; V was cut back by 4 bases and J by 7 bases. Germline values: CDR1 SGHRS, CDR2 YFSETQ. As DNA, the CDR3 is TGCGCCAGCAGCCCGGGGGGCGGGAGGCTAGGAAATGAGCAGTTCTTC. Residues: CASSPGGGRLGNEQFF. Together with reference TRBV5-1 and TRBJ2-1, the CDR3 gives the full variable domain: KAGVTQTPRYLIKTRGQQVTLSCSPISGHRSVSWYQQTPGQGLQFLFEYFSETQRNKGNFPGRFSGRQFSNSRSEMNVSTLELGDSALYLCASSPGGGRLGNEQFFGPGTRLTVL.

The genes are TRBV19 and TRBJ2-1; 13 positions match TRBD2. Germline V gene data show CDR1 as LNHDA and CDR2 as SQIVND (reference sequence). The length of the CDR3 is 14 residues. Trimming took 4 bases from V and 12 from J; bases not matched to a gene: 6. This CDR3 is CASSTGTSGIGQFF. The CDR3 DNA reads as TGTGCCAGTAGTACGGGGACTAGCGGGATCGGGCAGTTCTTC.

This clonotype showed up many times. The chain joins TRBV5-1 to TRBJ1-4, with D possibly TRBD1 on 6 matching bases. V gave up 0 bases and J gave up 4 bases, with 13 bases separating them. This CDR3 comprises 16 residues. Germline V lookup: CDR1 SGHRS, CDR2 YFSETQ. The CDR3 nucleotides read TGCGCCAGCAGCTTGGAACCGACAGGAAGTAATGAAAAACTGTTTTTT. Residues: CASSLEPTGSNEKLFF.

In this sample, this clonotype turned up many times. CDR3 sequence: CASSQEGRGGYNEQFF. CDR3 nucleotides: TGTGCCAGCAGCCAAGAGGGGCGGGGAGGTTACAATGAGCAGTTCTTC. This chain links TRBV4-2 with TRBJ2-1; maybe TRBD2 (6 bases). This CDR3 contains 16 residues. Trimming pared 0 bases from V and 4 bases from J, leaving 13 bases between. The germline V gene has CDR1 LGHNA and CDR2 YNFKEQ.

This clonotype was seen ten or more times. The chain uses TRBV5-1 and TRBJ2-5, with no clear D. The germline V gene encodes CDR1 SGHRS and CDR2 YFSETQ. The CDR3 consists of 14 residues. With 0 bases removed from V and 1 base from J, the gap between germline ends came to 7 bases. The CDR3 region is CASSLGRIQETQYF. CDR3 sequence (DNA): TGCGCCAGCAGCTTGGGACGGATCCAAGAGACCCAGTACTTC. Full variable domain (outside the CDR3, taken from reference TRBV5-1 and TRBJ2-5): KAGVTQTPRYLIKTRGQQVTLSCSPISGHRSVSWYQQTPGQGLQFLFEYFSETQRNKGNFPGRFSGRQFSNSRSEMNVSTLELGDSALYLCASSLGRIQETQYFGPGTRLLVL.

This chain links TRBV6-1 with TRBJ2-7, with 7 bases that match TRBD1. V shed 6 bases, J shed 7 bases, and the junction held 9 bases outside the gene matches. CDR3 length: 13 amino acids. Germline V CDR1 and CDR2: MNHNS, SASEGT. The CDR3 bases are TGTGCCAGCAGCCACGGACAGGCTGGGGAGCAGTACGTC. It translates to CASSHGQAGEQYV.

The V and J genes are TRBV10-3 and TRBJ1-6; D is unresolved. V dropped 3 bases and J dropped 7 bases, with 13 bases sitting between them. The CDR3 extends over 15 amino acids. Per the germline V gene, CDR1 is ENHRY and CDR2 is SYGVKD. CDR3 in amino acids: CAISESPGLNSPLHF. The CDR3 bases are TGTGCCATCAGTGAATCCCCGGGCCTCAATTCACCCCTCCACTTT.

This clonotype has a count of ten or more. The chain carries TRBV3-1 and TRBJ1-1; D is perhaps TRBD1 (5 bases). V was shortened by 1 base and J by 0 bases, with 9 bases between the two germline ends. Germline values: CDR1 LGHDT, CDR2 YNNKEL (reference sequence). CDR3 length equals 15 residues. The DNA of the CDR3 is TGTGCCAGCAGCCAAGGTGGGGGTCTGAACACTGAAGCTTTCTTT. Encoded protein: CASSQGGGLNTEAFF.

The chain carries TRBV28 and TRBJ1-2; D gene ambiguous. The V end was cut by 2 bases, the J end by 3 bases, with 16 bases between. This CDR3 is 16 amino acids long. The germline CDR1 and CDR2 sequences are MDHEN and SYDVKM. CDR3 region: CASSLPRGGVDYGYTF. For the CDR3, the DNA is TGTGCCAGCAGTTTACCTCGAGGTGGGGTTGACTATGGCTACACCTTC.

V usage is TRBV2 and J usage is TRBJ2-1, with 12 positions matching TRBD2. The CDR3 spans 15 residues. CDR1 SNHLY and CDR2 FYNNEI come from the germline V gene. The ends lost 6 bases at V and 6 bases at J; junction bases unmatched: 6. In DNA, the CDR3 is TGTGCCAGCAGCCCCCAGACTAGCGGGAGCAATGAGCAGTTCTTC. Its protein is CASSPQTSGSNEQFF.

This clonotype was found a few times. In DNA form, the CDR3 reads TGTGCCACCAGCAAGGGTAACTCTGGGGCCAACGTCCTGACTTTC. It specifies CATSKGNSGANVLTF. The chain joins TRBV15 to TRBJ2-6; D not certain. Germline V lookup: CDR1 LNHNV, CDR2 YYDKDF (reference sequence). Trimming pared 4 bases from V and 0 bases from J, leaving 7 bases between. The CDR3 runs 15 residues.

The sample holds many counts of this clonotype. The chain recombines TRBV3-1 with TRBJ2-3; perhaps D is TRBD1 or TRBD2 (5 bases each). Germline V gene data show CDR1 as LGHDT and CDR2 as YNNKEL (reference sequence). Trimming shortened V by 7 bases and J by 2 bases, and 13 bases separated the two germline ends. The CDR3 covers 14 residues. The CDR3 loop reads CASKGTLLTDTQYF. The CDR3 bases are TGTGCCAGCAAGGGGACCTTACTCACAGATACGCAGTATTTT.

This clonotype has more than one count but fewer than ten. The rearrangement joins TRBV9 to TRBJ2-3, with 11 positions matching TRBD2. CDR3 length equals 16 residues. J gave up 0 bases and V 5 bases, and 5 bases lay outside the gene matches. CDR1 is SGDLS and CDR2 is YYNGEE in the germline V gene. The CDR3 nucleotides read TGTGCCAGCAGGAGACTAGCGGGGACTAGCACAGATACGCAGTATTTT. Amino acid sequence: CASRRLAGTSTDTQYF.

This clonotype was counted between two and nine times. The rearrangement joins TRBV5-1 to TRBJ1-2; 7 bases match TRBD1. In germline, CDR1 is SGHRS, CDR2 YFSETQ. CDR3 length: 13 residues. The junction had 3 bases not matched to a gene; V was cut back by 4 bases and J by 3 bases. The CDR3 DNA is TGCGCCAGCAGCATAACAGGGGACTATGGCTACACCTTC. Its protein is CASSITGDYGYTF.

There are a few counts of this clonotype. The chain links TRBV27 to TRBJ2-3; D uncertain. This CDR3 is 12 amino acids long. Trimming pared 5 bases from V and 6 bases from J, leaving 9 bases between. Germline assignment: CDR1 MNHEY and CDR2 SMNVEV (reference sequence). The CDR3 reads CASSKARDTQYF. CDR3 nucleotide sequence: TGTGCCAGCAGTAAAGCCCGGGATACGCAGTATTTT.

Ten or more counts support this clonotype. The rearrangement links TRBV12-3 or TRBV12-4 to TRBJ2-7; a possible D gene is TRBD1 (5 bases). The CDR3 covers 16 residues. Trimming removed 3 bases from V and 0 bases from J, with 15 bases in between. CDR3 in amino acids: CASSLETVTFSYEQYF. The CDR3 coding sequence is TGTGCCAGCAGTTTGGAGACAGTCACCTTCTCCTACGAGCAGTACTTC.

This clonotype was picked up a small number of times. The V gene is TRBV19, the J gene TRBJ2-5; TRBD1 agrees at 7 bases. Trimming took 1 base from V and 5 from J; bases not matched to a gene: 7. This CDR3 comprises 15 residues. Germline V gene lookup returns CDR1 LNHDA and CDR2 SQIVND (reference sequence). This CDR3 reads CASSIARGGTETQYF. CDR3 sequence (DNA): TGTGCCAGTAGTATAGCTAGAGGGGGCACGGAGACCCAGTACTTC.

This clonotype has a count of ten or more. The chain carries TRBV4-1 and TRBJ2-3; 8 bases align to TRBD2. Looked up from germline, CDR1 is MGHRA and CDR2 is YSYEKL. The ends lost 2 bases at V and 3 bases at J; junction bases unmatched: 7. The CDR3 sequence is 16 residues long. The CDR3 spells CASSQQLGLDTDTQYF. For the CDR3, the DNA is TGCGCCAGCAGCCAACAACTGGGACTAGATACAGATACGCAGTATTTT.

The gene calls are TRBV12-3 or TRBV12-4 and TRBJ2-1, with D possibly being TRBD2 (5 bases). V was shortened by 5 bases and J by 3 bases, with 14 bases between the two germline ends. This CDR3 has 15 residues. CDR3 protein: CASSPPAALYNEQFF. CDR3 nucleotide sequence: TGTGCCAGCAGTCCGCCAGCGGCTCTCTACAATGAGCAGTTCTTC.

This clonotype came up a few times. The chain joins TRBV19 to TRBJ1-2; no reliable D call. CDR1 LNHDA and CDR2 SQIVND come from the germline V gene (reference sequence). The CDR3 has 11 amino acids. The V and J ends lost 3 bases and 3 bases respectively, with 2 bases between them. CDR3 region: CASSIYYGYTF. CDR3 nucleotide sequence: TGTGCCAGTAGTATCTACTATGGCTACACCTTC.

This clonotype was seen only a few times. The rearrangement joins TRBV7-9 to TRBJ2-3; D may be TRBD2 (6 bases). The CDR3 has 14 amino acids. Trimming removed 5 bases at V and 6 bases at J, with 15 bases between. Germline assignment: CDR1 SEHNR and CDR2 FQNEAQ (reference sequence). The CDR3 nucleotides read TGTGCCAGCAGCCCCCAGCTAGCGCCCGATACGCAGTATTTT. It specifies CASSPQLAPDTQYF.

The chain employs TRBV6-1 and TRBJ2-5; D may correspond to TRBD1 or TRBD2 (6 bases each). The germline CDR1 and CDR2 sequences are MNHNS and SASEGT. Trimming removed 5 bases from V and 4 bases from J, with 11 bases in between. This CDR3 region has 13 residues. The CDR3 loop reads CASSPPGAETQYF. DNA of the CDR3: TGTGCCAGCAGTCCTCCGGGGGCAGAGACCCAGTACTTC.